This TCR beta chain was identified in a study of blood T cell repertoires in COVID-19. Overall study context: Samples taken during acute and convalescent COVID-19 were collected in the United States, Italy and Spain.

In the authors' workflow: Estimated nucleated cell counts came from reference gene primer amplification. The method was immunoSEQ multiplex PCR; TCRdb's version includes in-frame clones alone and lacks a portion of them. V, J and clone size derive from that table, while D and trimming were established from the DNA sequence. The top ten clones hold around 0.53% of a sample with roughly 200,000 clones, 80% to 95% of them seen once. Unmatched junction bases numbered 4, after V lost 8 bases and J lost 0 bases. The CDR3 extends over 14 amino acids. Per the germline V gene, CDR1 is ENHRY and CDR2 is SYGVKD.

The sample comprised peripheral blood. This chain uses TRBV10-3 with TRBJ1-5, with TRBD1 identical over 7 bases. This receptor was identified in a man aged 50-60 years with acute or convalescent COVID-19. CDR3 sequence: CAIGDSYSNQPQHF. CDR3 DNA: TGTGCCATCGGGGACAGCTATAGCAATCAGCCCCAGCATTTT.